The 20 T cell receptor beta chains below were found in one sample sequenced in a study of cytomegalovirus exposure and HLA in healthy donors. The method was immunoSEQ multiplex PCR; TCRdb's version includes in-frame clones alone and lacks a portion of them. The data contain about 60,000 clones, roughly nine tenths of them singletons. The specimen was PBMCs. The origin of the receptors is a man aged 18 to 30 in good health and CMV-seronegative.

This chain connects TRBV6-1 to TRBJ1-2; D call uncertain. CDR1 MNHNS and CDR2 SASEGT come from the germline V gene. The CDR3 length is 16 residues. Trimming left V 2 bases short and J 7 bases short, with 20 bases between. CDR3 in DNA: TGTGCCAGCAGTGAATACGGAGGGTTCGGTCGGATTGGCTACACCTTC. It specifies CASSEYGGFGRIGYTF.

The V call is TRBV4-2, the J call TRBJ2-1; tentative D call: TRBD2 (5 bases). The CDR3 has 15 residues. The germline V and J ends were trimmed by 4 bases and 8 bases, with 18 bases remaining between them. Germline CDR1 reads LGHNA; CDR2 reads YNFKEQ. As DNA, the CDR3 is TGTGCCAGCAGCCCCGACTACTCCGCAGGCTATGAGCAGTTCTTC. Translating it yields CASSPDYSAGYEQFF.

The chain has TRBV7-2 and TRBJ1-4; 11 positions match TRBD1. Per germline, CDR1 SGHTA and CDR2 FQGNSA. The CDR3 is 15 amino acids. Trimming removed 4 bases from V and 6 bases from J; junction bases left unmatched: 4. CDR3 sequence: CASSSGQGAYEKLFF. The CDR3, as DNA: TGTGCCAGCAGCTCCGGACAGGGGGCGTATGAAAAACTGTTTTTT.

The sample holds a few counts of this clone. This sequence joins TRBV6-1 and TRBJ2-7; TRBD2 aligns across 7 bases. The CDR3 is 15 residues long. Germline V gene sequence: CDR1 MNHNS, CDR2 SASEGT. V lost 1 base and J lost 1; bases outside the gene matches: 4. DNA for the CDR3: TGTGCCAGCAGTGAAGTTTTGGGACTATCCTACGAGCAGTACTTC. Its translation is CASSEVLGLSYEQYF.

J is TRBJ2-2 and V is TRBV9, with 14 bases aligning to TRBD2. The CDR3 is 19 amino acids. The J segment lost 7 bases and the V segment lost 0 bases, leaving 11 bases of the junction unmatched. Germline CDR1 reads SGDLS; CDR2 reads YYNGEE. CDR3 region: CASSVEGTSGSRWNGELFF. The CDR3 bases are TGTGCCAGCAGCGTAGAGGGGACTAGCGGGAGTAGGTGGAACGGGGAGCTGTTTTTT. Looking up the rest from reference TRBV9 and TRBJ2-2 gives the full variable domain: DSGVTQTPKHLITATGQRVTLRCSPRSGDLSVYWYQQSLDQGLQFLIQYYNGEERAKGNILERFSAQQFPDLHSELNLSSLELGDSALYFCASSVEGTSGSRWNGELFFGEGSRLTVL.

The CDR3 DNA reads as TGTGCCAGCAGCGGCCTAGCGGGAGGGCCGGGAAATGAGCAGTTCTTC. Translated: CASSGLAGGPGNEQFF. The chain uses TRBV27 and TRBJ2-1; 12 bases map to TRBD2. J was trimmed by 7 bases and V by 6 bases; bases with no gene match: 10. CDR3 length equals 16 residues. Germline loops: CDR1 MNHEY, CDR2 SMNVEV (reference sequence).

The gene calls are TRBV30 and TRBJ2-7; TRBD2 is a possible D gene (5 bases). Trimming removed 5 bases at V and 1 base at J, with 18 bases between. Germline-derived CDR1 and CDR2 are GTSNPN and SVGIG (reference sequence). The length of the CDR3 is 15 residues. The CDR3 sequence: CAWGDPGYSSYEQYF. The CDR3 nucleotides read TGTGCCTGGGGGGATCCGGGGTACTCGTCCTACGAGCAGTACTTC.

This sequence joins TRBV28 and TRBJ1-1; a possible D gene is TRBD1 (5 bases). Trimming removed 9 bases from V and 1 base from J, with 15 bases in between. CDR1 is MDHEN, CDR2 SYDVKM, per germline. The length of the CDR3 is 14 residues. DNA of the CDR3: TGTGCCAGTTCATGGGGGGAAACGAACACTGAAGCTTTCTTT. It codes for CASSWGETNTEAFF.

This chain uses TRBV6-1 with TRBJ2-5; 9 bases match TRBD1. The CDR3 runs 14 residues. Looked up from germline, CDR1 is MNHNS and CDR2 is SASEGT. V lost 2 bases, J lost 5 bases, and 3 bases stayed unmatched. CDR3 coding DNA: TGTGCCAGCAGTGAAAGGGGGACAGGGGAGACCCAGTACTTC. It codes for CASSERGTGETQYF.

The chain employs TRBV5-6 and TRBJ1-1, with 9 bases that match TRBD1. The V gene's germline CDR1 is SGHDT and CDR2 YYEEEE. The CDR3 has 15 amino acids. After removal of 0 bases from V and 1 base from J, the junction contained 1 base not matched to a gene. CDR3: CASSLADRGNTEAFF. CDR3 DNA sequence: TGTGCCAGCAGCTTGGCGGACAGGGGGAACACTGAAGCTTTCTTT.

The gene calls are TRBV7-9 and TRBJ2-7; 10 nucleotides align to TRBD1. The CDR3 length is 13 residues. V lost 6 bases and J lost 5; bases outside the gene matches: 4. Germline V lookup: CDR1 SEHNR, CDR2 FQNEAQ (reference sequence). The CDR3 nucleotides read TGTGCCAGCAGACCCGGGACAGGGGACGAGCAGTACTTC. Its protein is CASRPGTGDEQYF.

This clone has only a few counts. The V gene is TRBV10-3, the J gene TRBJ2-1; 12 bases align to TRBD2. Unmatched junction bases numbered 4, after V lost 10 bases and J lost 6 bases. Germline-derived CDR1 and CDR2 are ENHRY and SYGVKD. The CDR3 loop spans 13 amino acids. CDR3 DNA: TGTGCCAGCGGACTAGCGGGACTCAATGAGCAGTTCTTC. Amino acid sequence: CASGLAGLNEQFF.

The sample holds a few counts of this clone. The chain combines TRBV18 with TRBJ2-7; a possible D gene is TRBD2 (6 bases). The CDR3 totals 14 residues. CDR1 and CDR2 from the germline V gene are KGHSH and LQKENI. Trimming cost V 3 bases and J 3 bases, with 12 bases left between them. The DNA for the CDR3 is TGTGCCAGCTCACCGTGGAGGGCCAACTACGAGCAGTACTTC. It translates to CASSPWRANYEQYF.

This chain uses TRBV5-4 with TRBJ2-5; 9 bases are shared with TRBD1. With 4 bases clipped from V and 4 bases from J, the junction kept 8 bases outside the gene matches. The CDR3 is made up of 15 amino acids. CDR1 is SGHNT, CDR2 YYREEE, per germline (reference sequence). In nucleotides, the CDR3 is TGTGCCAGCAGCGTTGACAGGGGACAGGGAGAGACCCAGTACTTC. Residues: CASSVDRGQGETQYF.

The chain joins TRBV29-1 to TRBJ2-7, with 8 bases that match TRBD2. The length of the CDR3 is 14 residues. Germline lookup yields CDR1 SQVTM and CDR2 ANQGSEA. Germline trimming cut 2 bases from V and 3 bases from J; bases unmatched to any gene: 6. Here the CDR3 reads CSVESGGRYYEQYF. The CDR3 nucleotides read TGCAGCGTTGAATCGGGAGGGCGCTACTACGAGCAGTACTTC.

The V and J genes are TRBV5-1 and TRBJ1-1; D call uncertain. The length of the CDR3 is 13 residues. The V gene's germline CDR1 is SGHRS and CDR2 YFSETQ. Deletions cut 2 bases from V and 7 bases from J, with 12 bases between. DNA of the CDR3: TGCGCCAGCAGCTTCCAGGCGGGAGGTGAAGCTTTCTTT. Encoded protein: CASSFQAGGEAFF.

The chain links TRBV29-1 to TRBJ2-1; TRBD2 matches at 11 bases. The germline V gene has CDR1 SQVTM and CDR2 ANQGSEA. With 5 bases clipped from V and 7 bases from J, the junction kept 7 bases outside the gene matches. There are 14 residues in the CDR3. The CDR3 region is CSVPLAGEENEQFF. The CDR3 DNA sequence: TGCAGCGTTCCACTAGCGGGAGAGGAAAATGAGCAGTTCTTC.

V and J are TRBV5-1 and TRBJ2-1; 7 nucleotides agree with TRBD2. The V gene's germline CDR1 is SGHRS and CDR2 YFSETQ. The CDR3 has 17 amino acids. Germline trimming cut 0 bases from V and 7 bases from J; bases unmatched to any gene: 13. The CDR3 bases are TGCGCCAGCAGCTTGGGTAGCTACGCGGGAGTATTGAATGAGCAGTTCTTC. This encodes CASSLGSYAGVLNEQFF.

The rearrangement uses TRBV6-6 and TRBJ2-5; D is unresolved. Trimming shortened V by 4 bases and J by 3 bases, and 12 bases separated the two germline ends. The CDR3 is 14 residues long. CDR1 is MNHNY and CDR2 is SVGAGI in the germline V gene (reference sequence). This chain's CDR3 is CASSSGYGEETQYF. CDR3 coding DNA: TGTGCCAGCAGTTCCGGTTATGGAGAAGAGACCCAGTACTTC.

This chain links TRBV6-5 with TRBJ1-2; tentatively, D is TRBD1 (6 bases). CDR1 is MNHEY and CDR2 is SVGAGI in the germline V gene. The CDR3 extends over 13 amino acids. V lost 0 bases and J lost 4, with 6 bases in between. This chain's CDR3 is CASSYSTGYGYTF. CDR3 in DNA: TGTGCCAGCAGTTACTCGACAGGCTATGGCTACACCTTC.